Following are 11 T cell receptor beta chains from one sample sequenced in a study of TIL therapy for anti-PD-1-resistant metastatic lung cancer. The libraries were made with immunoSEQ v3. This table comes from immunoSEQ multiplex PCR, and its TCRdb copy is limited to in-frame clones, with some not included. The sample holds roughly 58,000 clones, over 75% seen once. Time point specified: pre-treatment sample, taken before nivolumab and TIL therapy. The sequencing used blood, collected at baseline. These receptors came from a person aged 25 to 85 with non-small cell lung cancer.

This clone has a handful of counts. This chain joins TRBV5-4 and TRBJ2-7, with 9 bases aligning to TRBD1. V gave up 4 bases and J gave up 6 bases; unmatched junction bases: 8. There are 14 residues in the CDR3. Germline CDR1 and CDR2: SGHNT and YYREEE (reference sequence). CDR3 loop: CASSQGQGGGEQYF. DNA of the CDR3: TGTGCCAGCAGCCAGGGACAGGGCGGGGGCGAGCAGTACTTC.

The sample holds a few counts of this clone. The rearrangement joins TRBV7-2 to TRBJ1-2, with a possible D match to TRBD1 (5 bases). The CDR3 totals 15 residues. Germline lookup yields CDR1 SGHTA and CDR2 FQGNSA. Trimming stripped 6 bases from V and 8 bases from J, with 22 bases between. The DNA for the CDR3 is TGTGCCAGCAGTTTCACCCACGGGGGGGTGGTCGGCTACACCTTC. Translation: CASSFTHGGVVGYTF.

The chain links TRBV12-3 or TRBV12-4 to TRBJ1-5; no reliable D call. The V and J ends lost 8 bases and 6 bases respectively, with 11 bases between them. The CDR3 has 12 amino acids. The CDR3, as DNA: TGTGCCAGCGGGCGGGGATTTCAGCCCCAGCATTTT. Protein sequence: CASGRGFQPQHF.

This clone was recorded only once. The V gene is TRBV4-1, the J gene TRBJ2-3, with D perhaps matching TRBD1 (6 bases). This CDR3 spans 15 amino acids. CDR1 is MGHRA and CDR2 is YSYEKL in the germline V gene. V shed 4 bases and J shed 4 bases, with 15 bases lying between them. CDR3 sequence (DNA): TGCGCCAGCAGCCCCGCCGACAGGTTCGCAGATACGCAGTATTTT. This translates into CASSPADRFADTQYF.

The genes are TRBV27 and TRBJ2-5; TRBD1 might be the D (6 bases). The V end was cut by 2 bases, the J end by 3 bases, with 16 bases between. The CDR3 sequence is 16 residues long. Germline V lookup: CDR1 MNHEY, CDR2 SMNVEV (reference sequence). As DNA, the CDR3 is TGTGCCAGCAGTTTAGGTCCTGGGCCAGGGGAAGAGACCCAGTACTTC. It yields the protein CASSLGPGPGEETQYF.

The V call is TRBV9, the J call TRBJ1-2; 8 bases match TRBD1. V lost 4 bases and J lost 1; bases outside the gene matches: 6. Looked up from germline, CDR1 is SGDLS and CDR2 is YYNGEE. This CDR3 has 15 residues. CDR3 bases: TGTGCCAGCAGCCTGAGGGACAGGAGTAACTATGGCTACACCTTC. Translated: CASSLRDRSNYGYTF.

The J gene is TRBJ2-7, the V gene TRBV2; weak D call: TRBD1 (8 bases). Germline V gene sequence: CDR1 SNHLY, CDR2 FYNNEI. Trimming removed 4 bases at V and 4 bases at J, with 14 bases between. This CDR3 has 14 amino acids. The DNA for the CDR3 is TGTGCCAGCAGTGTCGACAGGGGAGGGTACGAGCAGTACTTC. Protein: CASSVDRGGYEQYF.

V gene TRBV5-1 combines with J gene TRBJ2-7, with D maybe TRBD2 (6 bases). The germline CDR1 and CDR2 sequences are SGHRS and YFSETQ. The V and J ends lost 7 bases and 3 bases respectively, with 20 bases between them. The CDR3 is 15 residues long. This CDR3 reads CASGLTGTGDYEQYF. The DNA of the CDR3 is TGCGCCAGCGGACTAACCGGGACGGGCGACTACGAGCAGTACTTC.

Worth noting for this clone: Compared with germline, one end of the junction differs, possibly owing to a read error. The chain recombines TRBV7-3 with TRBJ1-2; 8 nucleotides align to TRBD1. This CDR3 contains 15 residues. CDR1 is SGHTA, CDR2 FQGTGA, per germline. The CDR3 region is CASRLTGQGPYGYTF. The CDR3 bases are TGTGCCAGCAGGTTAACCGGACAGGGACCATATGGCTACACCTTC.

There are a few counts of this clone. This chain uses TRBV7-8 with TRBJ2-3; TRBD1 matches 10 bases. Germline V gene sequence: CDR1 SGHVS, CDR2 FQNEAQ. This CDR3 has 16 residues. The J segment lost 1 base and the V segment lost 6 bases, leaving 7 bases of the junction unmatched. The CDR3 region has the DNA TGTGCCAGCAGAAGGGTGGGGACAGGGGGCACAGATACGCAGTATTTT. Amino acid sequence: CASRRVGTGGTDTQYF.

The chain has TRBV27 and TRBJ2-4; 8 bases line up with TRBD2. Per germline, CDR1 MNHEY and CDR2 SMNVEV (reference sequence). This CDR3 is 16 amino acids long. The V segment lost 2 bases and the J segment 7 bases; nucleotides outside the gene matches: 10. The CDR3 DNA reads as TGTGCCAGCAGTTTAGTATGTAGCGGGATTTTTAACATTCAGTACTTC. Its protein product is CASSLVCSGIFNIQYF.